One sample yielded the 2 T cell receptor beta chains listed below, sequenced in a study of identifying expanded T cells in peripheral blood (dated by TCRdb to between 2018 and 2021). Libraries came from the immunoSEQ multiplex PCR assay. TCRdb re-hosts the immuneACCESS table, in-frame sequences only. Its copies lack some clones; in the studies checked, an unresolved V gene accounts for under half of them, and the cause for the rest is not known. Within this sample are tens of thousands of clones, with less than 90% of them counted one time only. The ten largest make up around 19% of the sample. Sequenced material: blood. These receptors were obtained from a person aged 18 to 75 in good health.

V gene TRBV29-1 combines with J gene TRBJ1-3; 9 nucleotides agree with TRBD1. J was trimmed by 2 bases and V by 5 bases; bases with no gene match: 4. Germline loops: CDR1 SQVTM, CDR2 ANQGSEA. The CDR3 covers 14 residues. The CDR3 DNA follows: TGCAGCGTTCCCGGGACAGGGACTGGAAACACCATATATTTT. It translates to CSVPGTGTGNTIYF.

This clone was seen a few times. This rearrangement joins TRBV5-6 to TRBJ1-5; 8 nucleotides line up with TRBD1. The V and J ends lost 1 base and 4 bases, in that order; junction bases with no gene match: 1. The CDR3 has 14 amino acids. In germline, CDR1 is SGHDT, CDR2 YYEEEE. CDR3 bases: TGTGCCAGCAGCTTGAGGACAGGGAATCAGCCCCAGCATTTT. The encoded protein is CASSLRTGNQPQHF.